This entry lists 24 T cell receptor beta chains sequenced from one sample in a study of blood T cell repertoires in COVID-19 (dated by TCRdb to 2018 to 2020). The method behind the library was the immunoSEQ multiplex PCR assay. This is the immuneACCESS table as TCRdb keeps it, with only in-frame sequences that have V and J called. A part of the clones is gone; compared with another copy, unresolved V genes explain less than half, and the rest is unexplained. For this sample there are about 180,000 clones; about 87% appear just once. Around 2.7% of the sample comes from the top ten. The sample consisted of peripheral blood. Receptors were obtained from a man aged 40-55 years with active or convalescent COVID-19.

V and J are TRBV6-5 and TRBJ1-5, with D perhaps TRBD1 (5 bases). The CDR3 covers 15 residues. Trimming pared 5 bases from V and 7 bases from J, leaving 18 bases between. Germline V CDR1 and CDR2: MNHEY, SVGAGI. The CDR3 DNA reads as TGTGCCAGCAGTCCAGTTGGGACTACAACCCAGCCCCAGCATTTT. It is translated as CASSPVGTTTQPQHF.

This chain connects TRBV9 to TRBJ1-1; the match to TRBD1 covers 7 bases. This CDR3 is built from 15 residues. Germline V gene sequence: CDR1 SGDLS, CDR2 YYNGEE. V lost 0 bases and J lost 5; bases outside the gene matches: 7. The CDR3 coding sequence is TGTGCCAGCAGCGTAGGAGGGGGCGCAGGTACTGAAGCTTTCTTT. It encodes CASSVGGGAGTEAFF.

V and J are TRBV10-3 and TRBJ1-4; D is unclear. The V end lost 6 bases, the J end lost 2 bases, and 13 bases lay between the germline ends. The germline CDR1 and CDR2 sequences are ENHRY and SYGVKD. The CDR3 length is 15 residues. As DNA, the CDR3 is TGTGCCATCAGCCCCTCGCGGTCGACTAATGAAAAACTGTTTTTT. It specifies CAISPSRSTNEKLFF.

The rearrangement uses TRBV11-2 and TRBJ1-2; the match to TRBD1 covers 8 bases. Germline V gene sequence: CDR1 SGHAT, CDR2 FQNNGV. V lost 5 bases and J lost 4; bases outside the gene matches: 12. CDR3 length: 16 amino acids. CDR3 in amino acids: CASSQKIRGQGYGYTF. In DNA, the CDR3 is TGTGCCAGCAGCCAAAAAATCAGGGGGCAGGGCTATGGCTACACCTTC.

The J gene is TRBJ2-1, the V gene TRBV6-2 or TRBV6-3, with 10 nucleotides matching TRBD2. The V gene end was trimmed by 5 bases and the J gene end by 7 bases; junction bases not matched to a gene: 5. Germline V gene sequence: CDR1 MNHEY, CDR2 SVGEGT. The CDR3 runs 14 residues. The CDR3: CASSQSGGANEQFF. The CDR3 DNA reads TGTGCCAGCAGTCAAAGCGGGGGGGCGAATGAGCAGTTCTTC.

With respect to this clone: Mismatch with germline at one junction end may stem from a read error. In nucleotides, the CDR3 is TGTGCCAGCAGCCCAGGATATGGCGGGTCGGACAGGGTCTTC. Amino acids: CASSPGYGGSDRVF. This chain connects TRBV5-6 to TRBJ2-7, with TRBD1 identical over 8 bases. Germline values: CDR1 SGHDT, CDR2 YYEEEE. The CDR3 totals 14 residues.

The genes are TRBV5-4 and TRBJ1-1; no clear D gene. This CDR3 is built from 14 residues. V shed 0 bases and J shed 0 bases, with 6 bases lying between them. Germline CDR1 is SGHNT and CDR2 is YYREEE (reference sequence). CDR3 protein: CASSLDSLNTEAFF. The CDR3 coding sequence is TGTGCCAGCAGCTTGGACAGCCTGAACACTGAAGCTTTCTTT.

This sequence joins TRBV6-1 and TRBJ2-7, with D unclear. This CDR3 is 14 amino acids long. Trimming removed 0 bases at V and 0 bases at J, with 6 bases between. Germline V gene lookup returns CDR1 MNHNS and CDR2 SASEGT. As DNA, the CDR3 is TGTGCCAGCAGTGAAGCCACATTCTCCTACGAGCAGTACTTC. Its translation: CASSEATFSYEQYF.

This clone was recorded a few times. The J gene is TRBJ1-1, the V gene TRBV3-1 (or the pseudogene TRBV3-2), with D perhaps TRBD1 (6 bases). Germline assignment: CDR1 LGHDT and CDR2 YNNKEL (reference sequence). CDR3 length: 16 residues. V was cut by 6 bases and J by 5 bases, with 22 bases left in between. Here the CDR3 reads CASSNGGARGSTEAFF. CDR3 nucleotide sequence: TGTGCCAGCAGTAATGGGGGGGCGAGAGGGAGTACTGAAGCTTTCTTT.

The chain employs TRBV28 and TRBJ1-2; maybe TRBD1 (6 bases). Germline values: CDR1 MDHEN, CDR2 SYDVKM. The CDR3 loop spans 17 amino acids. Trimming removed 6 bases from V and 1 base from J, with 21 bases in between. Here the CDR3 DNA reads TGTGCCAGCAGGGGACCCATAAACAGGGAAGATAACTATGGCTACACCTTC. Amino acids: CASRGPINREDNYGYTF.

In its sample, this clone was seen a few times. The rearrangement uses TRBV7-9 and TRBJ1-1; D not resolved. Deletions cut 1 base from V and 13 bases from J, with 10 bases between. CDR1 SEHNR and CDR2 FQNEAQ come from the germline V gene (reference sequence). This CDR3 is built from 11 residues. Here the CDR3 DNA reads TGTGCCAGCAGCTTAGGTCCCCTAAGTTTCTTT. It specifies CASSLGPLSFF. The full variable domain, its missing parts supplied by reference TRBV7-9 and TRBJ1-1, is DTGVSQNPRHKITKRGQNVTFRCDPISEHNRLYWYRQTLGQGPEFLTYFQNEAQLEKSRLLSDRFSAERPKGSFSTLEIQRTEQGDSAMYLCASSLGPLSFFGQGTRLTVV.

The chain combines TRBV6-6 with TRBJ1-3; no clear D. The CDR3 spans 14 residues. Deletions cut 0 bases from V and 4 bases from J, with 7 bases between. The germline V gene encodes CDR1 MNHNY and CDR2 SVGAGI (reference sequence). The CDR3 nucleotides read TGTGCCAGCAGTTACTCGGCAGGAGGAAACACCATATATTTT. Protein: CASSYSAGGNTIYF.

J is TRBJ1-6 and V is TRBV30, with 7 bases lining up with TRBD1. Germline V gene data show CDR1 as GTSNPN and CDR2 as SVGIG (reference sequence). The CDR3 extends over 15 amino acids. With 0 bases clipped from V and 8 bases from J, the junction kept 7 bases outside the gene matches. For the CDR3, the DNA is TGTGCCTGGAGTGTAAGGGCCAGGGGGGATTCACCCCTCCACTTT. This codes for CAWSVRARGDSPLHF.

V and J are TRBV6-4 and TRBJ1-1; the D is unclear. V lost 8 bases, J lost 6 bases, and 13 bases lay in between. The germline gives CDR1 MRHNA, CDR2 SNTAGT. The CDR3 is 12 amino acids. CDR3 sequence: CASCRDGAEAFF. The CDR3 coding sequence is TGTGCCAGCTGCCGGGATGGCGCTGAAGCTTTCTTT.

The chain is built from TRBV7-3 and TRBJ2-1; D gene unclear. The CDR3 contains 13 residues. CDR1 SGHTA and CDR2 FQGTGA come from the germline V gene. Trimming shortened V by 2 bases and J by 5 bases, and 7 bases separated the two germline ends. CDR3 sequence reads: CASSLVENNEQFF. CDR3 bases: TGTGCCAGCAGCTTAGTAGAGAACAATGAGCAGTTCTTC.

The genes are TRBV2 and TRBJ1-1; D gene uncertain. V lost 3 bases to trimming and J lost 1 base, with 6 bases between them. CDR3 length: 13 amino acids. Looked up from germline, CDR1 is SNHLY and CDR2 is FYNNEI. The CDR3 loop is CASSETPNTEAFF. CDR3 bases: TGTGCCAGCAGTGAGACACCGAACACTGAAGCTTTCTTT. The full variable domain, its missing parts supplied by reference TRBV2 and TRBJ1-1, is EPEVTQTPSHQVTQMGQEVILRCVPISNHLYFYWYRQILGQKVEFLVSFYNNEISEKSEIFDDQFSVERPDGSNFTLKIRSTKLEDSAMYFCASSETPNTEAFFGQGTRLTVV.

The chain is built from TRBV9 and TRBJ2-2; 9 bases agree with TRBD2. J lost 4 bases, V lost 3 bases, and 7 bases had no gene match. The CDR3 runs to 16 residues. CDR1 is SGDLS and CDR2 is YYNGEE in the germline V gene. The DNA for the CDR3 is TGTGCCAGCAGCGCCTTACCTAGCGGGATCACCGGGGAGCTGTTTTTT. Translated: CASSALPSGITGELFF.

As DNA, the CDR3 is TGTGCCACCAGTGATTCGACAACAGGTCATGGCTACACCTTC. Protein: CATSDSTTGHGYTF. The chain employs TRBV24-1 and TRBJ1-2; perhaps TRBD1 as D (5 bases). V was shortened by 2 bases and J by 6 bases, with 12 bases between the two germline ends. The CDR3 extends over 14 amino acids. The V gene's germline CDR1 is KGHDR and CDR2 SFDVKD.

V gene TRBV28 combines with J gene TRBJ1-5; D may be TRBD1 (5 bases). The germline CDR1 and CDR2 sequences are MDHEN and SYDVKM. CDR3 size: 15 residues. Deletions cut 2 bases from V and 4 bases from J, with 12 bases between. In DNA, the CDR3 is TGTGCCAGCAGTTTAAGGGGCAGTCTTAATCAGCCCCAGCATTTT. This codes for CASSLRGSLNQPQHF.

The V call is TRBV6-1, the J call TRBJ1-4; a possible D gene is TRBD1 (6 bases). This CDR3 is built from 15 residues. The germline V and J ends were trimmed by 4 bases and 7 bases, with 16 bases remaining between them. Germline V CDR1 and CDR2: MNHNS, SASEGT. The DNA of the CDR3 is TGTGCCAGCAGTGTAGCAGGGGTCATGGGTGAAAAACTGTTTTTT. This gives the protein CASSVAGVMGEKLFF.

The chain has TRBV6-5 and TRBJ1-5; D call uncertain. The CDR3 covers 15 residues. Germline lookup yields CDR1 MNHEY and CDR2 SVGAGI. The V end lost 6 bases, the J end lost 1 base, and 13 bases lay between the germline ends. Here the CDR3 DNA reads TGTGCCAGCAGACTAACTCTGAAAAGCAATCAGCCCCAGCATTTT. Its protein is CASRLTLKSNQPQHF.

The rearrangement joins TRBV7-9 to TRBJ1-2; 8 nucleotides align to TRBD1. Germline lookup yields CDR1 SEHNR and CDR2 FQNEAQ (reference sequence). V was clipped by 5 bases and J by 2 bases; unmatched bases: 7. The CDR3 consists of 15 residues. CDR3 loop: CASSRLDRENYGYTF. Written as DNA, the CDR3 is TGTGCCAGCAGCCGCCTGGACAGGGAAAACTATGGCTACACCTTC.

The chain links TRBV4-2 to TRBJ1-4; 8 bases fit TRBD1. Trimming at V came to 0 bases and at J to 10 bases, leaving 7 bases not matched to a gene. There are 15 residues in the CDR3. Looked up from germline, CDR1 is LGHNA and CDR2 is YNFKEQ. The CDR3 region is CASSQDGTGRGKLFF. CDR3 in DNA: TGTGCCAGCAGCCAAGACGGGACAGGAAGGGGAAAACTGTTTTTT.

The chain employs TRBV7-3 and TRBJ2-2, with 11 bases identical to TRBD2. V was clipped by 5 bases and J by 5 bases; unmatched bases: 7. In germline, CDR1 is SGHTA, CDR2 FQGTGA. The CDR3 is 16 amino acids. The DNA for the CDR3 is TGTGCCAGCAGCCGGACGACTAGCGGGGCGACCGGGGAGCTGTTTTTT. As protein: CASSRTTSGATGELFF.